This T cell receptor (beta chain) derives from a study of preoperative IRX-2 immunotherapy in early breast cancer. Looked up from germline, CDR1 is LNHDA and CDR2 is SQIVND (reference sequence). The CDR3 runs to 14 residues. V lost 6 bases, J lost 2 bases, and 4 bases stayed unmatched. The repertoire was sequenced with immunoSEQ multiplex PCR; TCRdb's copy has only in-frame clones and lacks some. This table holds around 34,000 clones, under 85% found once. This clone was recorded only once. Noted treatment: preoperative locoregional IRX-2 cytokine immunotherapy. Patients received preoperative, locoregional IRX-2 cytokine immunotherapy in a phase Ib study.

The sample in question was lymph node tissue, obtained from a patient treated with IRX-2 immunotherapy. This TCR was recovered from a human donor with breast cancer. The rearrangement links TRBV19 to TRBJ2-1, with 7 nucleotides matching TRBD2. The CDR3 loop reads CASSRLAAYNEQFF. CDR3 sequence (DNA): TGTGCCAGTAGCCGGCTAGCGGCCTACAATGAGCAGTTCTTC.